A selection of T cell receptor beta chains follows, all from one sample in a study of blood T cell repertoires in COVID-19. Libraries were prepared by immunoSEQ multiplex PCR; TCRdb keeps only in-frame clonotypes and omits some of them. The sample consists of roughly 200,000 clones, around nine tenths of them appearing once. Sequenced sample: peripheral blood. These TCRs come from a man between 18 and 35 years old with active or convalescent COVID-19. CDR3s include the opening cysteine and the closing phenylalanine or tryptophan. The order of the fields is clone size, D gene, J gene, V gene, CDR3 length, CDR3 DNA, CDR3 protein. The D gene is left open where the match is weak. A clone size is listed for some rows: how often the clone was seen (once, few, many), or a class if it is expanded.

abundance: -
d_gene: -
j_gene: TRBJ1-6
v_gene: TRBV30
len: 14
CDR3nt: TGTGCCTGGACAGGATACTCCTATAATTCACCCCTCCACTTT
CDR3aa: CAWTGYSYNSPLHF

abundance: -
d_gene: TRBD1
j_gene: TRBJ1-1
v_gene: TRBV29-1
len: 13
CDR3nt: TGCAGCGGTGGGACAGGAACGTATACTGAAGCTTTCTTT
CDR3aa: CSGGTGTYTEAFF

abundance: -
d_gene: TRBD2
j_gene: TRBJ2-1
v_gene: TRBV7-2
len: 15
CDR3nt: TGTGCCAGCAGACTTAGCGGGGTATCCTACAATGAGCAGTTCTTC
CDR3aa: CASRLSGVSYNEQFF

abundance: -
d_gene: -
j_gene: TRBJ1-2
v_gene: TRBV7-2
len: 17
CDR3nt: TGTGCCAGCAGCTCCAACCCTCTAATTCAGGGAAACTATGGCTACACCTTC
CDR3aa: CASSSNPLIQGNYGYTF

abundance: -
d_gene: -
j_gene: TRBJ1-2
v_gene: TRBV6-6
len: 16
CDR3nt: TGTGCCAGCATCCTAAACTCGGCCGGGGGAGAGGATGGCTACACCTTC
CDR3aa: CASILNSAGGEDGYTF

abundance: -
d_gene: -
j_gene: TRBJ1-1
v_gene: TRBV3-1/TRBV3-2
len: 11
CDR3nt: TGTGCCAGCAGCCATCAGGGGAAGGCTTTCTTT
CDR3aa: CASSHQGKAFF

abundance: once
d_gene: TRBD2
j_gene: TRBJ2-3
v_gene: TRBV15
len: 20
CDR3nt: TGTGCCACCAGCAGAGATTCCGGGGAAACGGGAGGGCGTAAGACAGATACGCAGTATTTT
CDR3aa: CATSRDSGETGGRKTDTQYF

abundance: -
d_gene: -
j_gene: TRBJ1-4
v_gene: TRBV5-1
len: 15
CDR3nt: TGCGCCAGCAGCTTCACTGACAGTCTTAATGAAAAACTGTTTTTT
CDR3aa: CASSFTDSLNEKLFF

abundance: -
d_gene: -
j_gene: TRBJ2-5
v_gene: TRBV9
len: 16
CDR3nt: TGTGCCAGCGCTCCTAGGGGGGGGCGAGTGGCAGAGACCCAGTACTTC
CDR3aa: CASAPRGGRVAETQYF

abundance: -
d_gene: -
j_gene: TRBJ1-1
v_gene: TRBV27
len: 13
CDR3nt: TGTGCCAGCAGCCTGGGGAGGAACACTGAAGCTTTCTTT
CDR3aa: CASSLGRNTEAFF

abundance: -
d_gene: TRBD1
j_gene: TRBJ1-2
v_gene: TRBV4-2
len: 15
CDR3nt: TGTGCCAGCAGCCAAGCGGGGGGACAGGGGATTTTCTACACCTTC
CDR3aa: CASSQAGGQGIFYTF

abundance: -
d_gene: -
j_gene: TRBJ1-2
v_gene: TRBV2
len: 13
CDR3nt: TGTGCCAGCAGTGAAATAGGGGGACGTGGCTACACCTTC
CDR3aa: CASSEIGGRGYTF

abundance: -
d_gene: -
j_gene: TRBJ2-7
v_gene: TRBV2
len: 15
CDR3nt: TGTGCCAGCCGAGCGCCCCGACTAGTTTCCTACGAGCAGTACTTC
CDR3aa: CASRAPRLVSYEQYF

abundance: -
d_gene: -
j_gene: TRBJ2-1
v_gene: TRBV14
len: 12
CDR3nt: TGTGCCAGCAGAAATGCAGGCGATGAGCAGTTCTTC
CDR3aa: CASRNAGDEQFF

abundance: -
d_gene: -
j_gene: TRBJ2-2
v_gene: TRBV7-9
len: 15
CDR3nt: TGTGCCAGCAGCTTAGACAGGGTTAACACCGGGGAGCTGTTTTTT
CDR3aa: CASSLDRVNTGELFF

abundance: -
d_gene: -
j_gene: TRBJ2-1
v_gene: TRBV18
len: 15
CDR3nt: TGTGCCAGCTCACCGGGGGCGGTCCTTGGCAATGAGCAGTTCTTC
CDR3aa: CASSPGAVLGNEQFF

abundance: -
d_gene: -
j_gene: TRBJ1-1
v_gene: TRBV6-4
len: 13
CDR3nt: TGTGCCAGCAGTGAGGGCATGAACACTGAAGCTTTCTTT
CDR3aa: CASSEGMNTEAFF

abundance: -
d_gene: TRBD1
j_gene: TRBJ1-3
v_gene: TRBV3-1/TRBV3-2
len: 15
CDR3nt: TGTGCCAGCAGCCGAGACAGGGGTCTTGGAAACACCATATATTTT
CDR3aa: CASSRDRGLGNTIYF

abundance: -
d_gene: -
j_gene: TRBJ1-3
v_gene: TRBV2
len: 14
CDR3nt: TGTGCCAGCAGTGACTGGCCTGCAAGAAACACCATATATTTT
CDR3aa: CASSDWPARNTIYF

abundance: -
d_gene: TRBD1
j_gene: TRBJ2-2
v_gene: TRBV6-5
len: 14
CDR3nt: TGTGCCAGCAGGGGGGACAGGGTGAACGGGGAGCTGTTTTTT
CDR3aa: CASRGDRVNGELFF

abundance: -
d_gene: -
j_gene: TRBJ1-6
v_gene: TRBV19
len: 14
CDR3nt: TGTGCCAGTAGTATGAGGAGGCCTAATTCACCCCTCCACTTT
CDR3aa: CASSMRRPNSPLHF

abundance: -
d_gene: -
j_gene: TRBJ1-1
v_gene: TRBV5-1
len: 16
CDR3nt: TGCGCCAGCAGCTTGACAGGCAGCATCCCGAACACTGAAGCTTTCTTT
CDR3aa: CASSLTGSIPNTEAFF

abundance: -
d_gene: -
j_gene: TRBJ1-6
v_gene: TRBV2
len: 13
CDR3nt: TGTGCCAGCAGTCTGCGGGGTAATTCACCCCTCCACTTT
CDR3aa: CASSLRGNSPLHF

abundance: -
d_gene: -
j_gene: TRBJ2-5
v_gene: TRBV29-1
len: 13
CDR3nt: TGCAGCGTTGCTCAGGGGGGCCAAGAGACCCAGTACTTC
CDR3aa: CSVAQGGQETQYF

abundance: few
d_gene: -
j_gene: TRBJ1-5
v_gene: TRBV12-5
len: 14
CDR3nt: TGTGCTAGTGGTTTACCCCAGGGGAGTCAGCCCCAGCATTTT
CDR3aa: CASGLPQGSQPQHF

abundance: -
d_gene: -
j_gene: TRBJ1-1
v_gene: TRBV5-5
len: 13
CDR3nt: TGTGCCAGCAGCGAATCGGGTAACCCTGAAGCTTTCTTT
CDR3aa: CASSESGNPEAFF

abundance: once
d_gene: TRBD1
j_gene: TRBJ1-4
v_gene: TRBV27
len: 14
CDR3nt: TGTGCCAGCGGAACAGGGGTAACTAATGAAAAACTGTTTTTT
CDR3aa: CASGTGVTNEKLFF

abundance: -
d_gene: TRBD1
j_gene: TRBJ1-1
v_gene: TRBV27
len: 14
CDR3nt: TGTGCCAGCAGGTACAGGGGGCGAGGGACTGAAGCTTTCTTT
CDR3aa: CASRYRGRGTEAFF

abundance: -
d_gene: TRBD2
j_gene: TRBJ2-2
v_gene: TRBV7-7
len: 16
CDR3nt: TGTGCTAGCAGCCCGGGACTAGCGGGAGTTGGCGGGGAGCTGTTTTTT
CDR3aa: CASSPGLAGVGGELFF

abundance: -
d_gene: TRBD2
j_gene: TRBJ2-7
v_gene: TRBV2
len: 14
CDR3nt: TGTGCCAGCAGGCCGAGCGGGGCGTTCTACGAGCAGTACTTC
CDR3aa: CASRPSGAFYEQYF

abundance: once
d_gene: -
j_gene: TRBJ2-3
v_gene: TRBV7-8
len: 15
CDR3nt: TGTGCCAGCAGCTTACTTGAGCGTAGCACAGATACGCAGTATTTT
CDR3aa: CASSLLERSTDTQYF

abundance: few
d_gene: TRBD1
j_gene: TRBJ2-7
v_gene: TRBV7-8
len: 15
CDR3nt: TGTGCCAGCAGCAAAGGGGGACAGGGGGCGAACGAGCAGTACTTC
CDR3aa: CASSKGGQGANEQYF

abundance: -
d_gene: -
j_gene: TRBJ2-3
v_gene: TRBV12-3/TRBV12-4
len: 11
CDR3nt: TGTGCCAGCAGTGCGACAGATACGCAGTATTTT
CDR3aa: CASSATDTQYF

abundance: -
d_gene: TRBD1
j_gene: TRBJ1-2
v_gene: TRBV19
len: 16
CDR3nt: TGTGCCAGTAGTAGATTCGGAATTGGACAGGGATTAGGCTACACCTTC
CDR3aa: CASSRFGIGQGLGYTF

abundance: -
d_gene: TRBD2
j_gene: TRBJ2-5
v_gene: TRBV4-2
len: 14
CDR3nt: TGTGCCAGCAGCCAAGAAAGCGGGAGGGAGACCCAGTACTTC
CDR3aa: CASSQESGRETQYF

abundance: -
d_gene: -
j_gene: TRBJ1-1
v_gene: TRBV19
len: 13
CDR3nt: TGTGCCAGTAGTATCTTGGGCCGGACTGAAGCTTTCTTT
CDR3aa: CASSILGRTEAFF

abundance: once
d_gene: -
j_gene: TRBJ1-1
v_gene: TRBV29-1
len: 13
CDR3nt: TGCAGCGGTACAGGGAGTGAGAACACTGAAGCTTTCTTT
CDR3aa: CSGTGSENTEAFF

abundance: -
d_gene: -
j_gene: TRBJ1-2
v_gene: TRBV3-1/TRBV3-2
len: 15
CDR3nt: TGTGCCAGCAGCCAAGATTCCGGGGATGTTTTTGGCTACACCTTC
CDR3aa: CASSQDSGDVFGYTF

abundance: -
d_gene: -
j_gene: TRBJ2-1
v_gene: TRBV10-3
len: 15
CDR3nt: TGTGCCATCAGTGAGGGGCATACCCTCTACAATGAGCAGTTCTTC
CDR3aa: CAISEGHTLYNEQFF

abundance: once
d_gene: TRBD2
j_gene: TRBJ2-3
v_gene: TRBV13
len: 15
CDR3nt: TGTGCCAGCAGTCCCGGACTAGCAGACACAGATACGCAGTATTTT
CDR3aa: CASSPGLADTDTQYF

abundance: -
d_gene: -
j_gene: TRBJ2-1
v_gene: TRBV6-2/TRBV6-3
len: 17
CDR3nt: TGTGCCAGCAGTTACTCCCAACAGCTAAGCTCCTACAATGAGCAGTTCTTC
CDR3aa: CASSYSQQLSSYNEQFF

abundance: -
d_gene: TRBD2
j_gene: TRBJ2-1
v_gene: TRBV5-1
len: 16
CDR3nt: TGCGCCAGCAGTCGGACTAGCGGGAGTTTCTCCAATGAGCAGTTCTTC
CDR3aa: CASSRTSGSFSNEQFF

abundance: -
d_gene: TRBD1
j_gene: TRBJ1-1
v_gene: TRBV6-1
len: 15
CDR3nt: TGTGCCAGCAGTGAACGGGACAGAGCGAACACTGAAGCTTTCTTT
CDR3aa: CASSERDRANTEAFF

abundance: -
d_gene: -
j_gene: TRBJ1-6
v_gene: TRBV11-2
len: 13
CDR3nt: TGTGCCAGCAGCAAGGGGAGGAATTCACCCCTCCACTTT
CDR3aa: CASSKGRNSPLHF

abundance: -
d_gene: -
j_gene: TRBJ2-3
v_gene: TRBV28
len: 15
CDR3nt: TGTGCCAGCAGATTCGGGACACTAAGCACAGATACGCAGTATTTT
CDR3aa: CASRFGTLSTDTQYF

abundance: -
d_gene: TRBD1
j_gene: TRBJ2-5
v_gene: TRBV7-9
len: 16
CDR3nt: TGTGCCAGCAGCTCCTCCCTGACAGGGGGGGTTGAGACCCAGTACTTC
CDR3aa: CASSSSLTGGVETQYF

abundance: -
d_gene: TRBD1
j_gene: TRBJ1-3
v_gene: TRBV19
len: 21
CDR3nt: TGTGCCAGTAGTGTTCACCGGGACAGGTGGACTCGGAGCGGCTCTGGAAACACCATATATTTT
CDR3aa: CASSVHRDRWTRSGSGNTIYF

abundance: -
d_gene: -
j_gene: TRBJ1-4
v_gene: TRBV29-1
len: 13
CDR3nt: TGCAGCGCCGGGGGATGGGGTAATGAAAAACTGTTTTTT
CDR3aa: CSAGGWGNEKLFF

abundance: -
d_gene: TRBD1
j_gene: TRBJ1-1
v_gene: TRBV4-1
len: 13
CDR3nt: TGCGCCAGCAGAGTAGACAGGGACACTGAAGCTTTCTTT
CDR3aa: CASRVDRDTEAFF

abundance: once
d_gene: TRBD1
j_gene: TRBJ2-2
v_gene: TRBV3-1/TRBV3-2
len: 17
CDR3nt: TGTGCCAGCAGCCAAGATGCAGGGGGCCTAAACACCGGGGAGCTGTTTTTT
CDR3aa: CASSQDAGGLNTGELFF

abundance: -
d_gene: TRBD2
j_gene: TRBJ2-2
v_gene: TRBV29-1
len: 14
CDR3nt: TGCAGCGTTAAGCGGGAGCCGAATACCGGGGAGCTGTTTTTT
CDR3aa: CSVKREPNTGELFF

abundance: -
d_gene: -
j_gene: TRBJ2-7
v_gene: TRBV7-9
len: 13
CDR3nt: TGTGCCAGCAGCAATCAGAACTCCTACGAGCAGTACTTC
CDR3aa: CASSNQNSYEQYF

abundance: -
d_gene: TRBD1
j_gene: TRBJ1-2
v_gene: TRBV10-3
len: 16
CDR3nt: TGTGCCATCAGTGCCGGGATAAACCGGGACAGCTATGGCTACACCTTC
CDR3aa: CAISAGINRDSYGYTF